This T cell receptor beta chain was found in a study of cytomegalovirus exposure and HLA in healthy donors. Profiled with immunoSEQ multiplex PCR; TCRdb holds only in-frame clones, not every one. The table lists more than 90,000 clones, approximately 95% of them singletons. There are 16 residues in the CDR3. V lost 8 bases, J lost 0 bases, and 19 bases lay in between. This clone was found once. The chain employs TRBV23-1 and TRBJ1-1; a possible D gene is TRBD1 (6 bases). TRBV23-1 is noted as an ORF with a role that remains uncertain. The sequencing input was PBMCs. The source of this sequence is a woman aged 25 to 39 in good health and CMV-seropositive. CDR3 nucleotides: TGCGCCAGCGAGGGGCGGGGGGCACTCATGAACACTGAAGCTTTCTTT. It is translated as CASEGRGALMNTEAFF.